Listed below are T cell receptor beta chains from one sample, sequenced in a study of graft-versus-host responses after intestinal transplantation. TCRdb keeps only in-frame clones here, not all; method: immunoSEQ multiplex PCR. Here the sample spans 1,900 or so clones, 85% to 90% being singletons. The sample in question was ileum tissue, obtained 68 days after transplant. The receptors derive from a human patient who received an intestinal transplant, so some T cells may come from the graft donor. Each CDR3 is given with its conserved first and last residue. Fields, in order: J gene, D gene, clone size, V gene, CDR3 length, CDR3 DNA, CDR3 protein. A D gene is named only where the DNA matches it firmly. Not every row has a clone size; where given, it reads once, few, many or a size class.

J gene: TRBJ2-1
D gene: -
clone size: -
V gene: TRBV15
CDR3 length: 18
CDR3 DNA: TGTGCCACCAGCAGAGATGAAAACCGGGAGTCTCCATACAATGAGCAGTTCTTC
CDR3 protein: CATSRDENRESPYNEQFF

J gene: TRBJ1-3
D gene: -
clone size: -
V gene: TRBV5-5
CDR3 length: 14
CDR3 DNA: TGTGCCAGCAGCTTTACAGGGCTCAGAAACACCATATATTTT
CDR3 protein: CASSFTGLRNTIYF

J gene: TRBJ2-7
D gene: TRBD1
clone size: once
V gene: TRBV28
CDR3 length: 14
CDR3 DNA: TGTGCCAGCAGTCGAGGGGACAGCGCCTACGAGCAGTACTTC
CDR3 protein: CASSRGDSAYEQYF

J gene: TRBJ1-3
D gene: -
clone size: -
V gene: TRBV18
CDR3 length: 15
CDR3 DNA: TGTGCCAGCTCATGGTTCCGGGGGGCTGGAAACACCATATATTTT
CDR3 protein: CASSWFRGAGNTIYF

J gene: TRBJ1-5
D gene: -
clone size: -
V gene: TRBV28
CDR3 length: 15
CDR3 DNA: TGTGCCAGCAACCTAGGGGTTCATAGCAATCAGCCCCAGCATTTT
CDR3 protein: CASNLGVHSNQPQHF

J gene: TRBJ2-1
D gene: TRBD2
clone size: -
V gene: TRBV27
CDR3 length: 17
CDR3 DNA: TGTGCCAGCAGTTTAGATGGTAGCGGGAGATTGGACAATGAGCAGTTCTTC
CDR3 protein: CASSLDGSGRLDNEQFF

J gene: TRBJ2-2
D gene: -
clone size: -
V gene: TRBV6-5
CDR3 length: 16
CDR3 DNA: TGTGCCAGCAGTTACTCGATAGGTAGCGTCACCGGGGAGCTGTTTTTT
CDR3 protein: CASSYSIGSVTGELFF

J gene: TRBJ2-5
D gene: TRBD2
clone size: -
V gene: TRBV29-1
CDR3 length: 13
CDR3 DNA: TGCAGCGGAACGACTAGCGGGTTAGAGACCCAGTACTTC
CDR3 protein: CSGTTSGLETQYF

J gene: TRBJ1-1
D gene: -
clone size: -
V gene: TRBV18
CDR3 length: 17
CDR3 DNA: TGTGCCAGCTCACCACCGGTCTGCCGTCGATACACCTTTGAAGCTTTCTTT
CDR3 protein: CASSPPVCRRYTFEAFF

J gene: TRBJ2-7
D gene: -
clone size: -
V gene: TRBV7-6
CDR3 length: 14
CDR3 DNA: TGTGCCAGCAGCTTAGGACAGGCGCCTTACGAGCAGTACTTC
CDR3 protein: CASSLGQAPYEQYF

J gene: TRBJ2-1
D gene: -
clone size: -
V gene: TRBV19
CDR3 length: 17
CDR3 DNA: TGTGCCAGTAGTGATAATGCGGGACGACCCCGTTACAATGAGCAGTTCTTC
CDR3 protein: CASSDNAGRPRYNEQFF

J gene: TRBJ2-4
D gene: -
clone size: -
V gene: TRBV18
CDR3 length: 14
CDR3 DNA: TGTGCCAGCTCACGTTTTCTCCCCGGGACGGTTCAGTACTTC
CDR3 protein: CASSRFLPGTVQYF

J gene: TRBJ2-7
D gene: -
clone size: -
V gene: TRBV27
CDR3 length: 13
CDR3 DNA: TGTGCCAGCAGTTTAGGACACTCCTACGAGCAGTACTTC
CDR3 protein: CASSLGHSYEQYF

J gene: TRBJ2-7
D gene: TRBD1
clone size: once
V gene: TRBV2
CDR3 length: 15
CDR3 DNA: TGTGCCAGCAGTACACCGGGACAGGGGAACTACGAGCAGTACTTC
CDR3 protein: CASSTPGQGNYEQYF

J gene: TRBJ2-1
D gene: -
clone size: -
V gene: TRBV5-6
CDR3 length: 14
CDR3 DNA: TGTGCCAACGGCCACGCTGGATTGGGGAATGAGCAGTTCTTC
CDR3 protein: CANGHAGLGNEQFF

J gene: TRBJ2-1
D gene: -
clone size: -
V gene: TRBV19
CDR3 length: 18
CDR3 DNA: TGTGCCAGTAGTAAAAGGGGAGGCGACCGCAGCTCCTACAATGAGCAGTTCTTC
CDR3 protein: CASSKRGGDRSSYNEQFF

J gene: TRBJ2-5
D gene: TRBD1
clone size: -
V gene: TRBV19
CDR3 length: 14
CDR3 DNA: TGTGCCAGTAGTATACAGGGGGCGTGGGAGACCCAGTACTTC
CDR3 protein: CASSIQGAWETQYF

J gene: TRBJ1-1
D gene: -
clone size: -
V gene: TRBV6-6
CDR3 length: 13
CDR3 DNA: TGTGCCAGCAGTTACCCGGGGTACACTGAAGCTTTCTTT
CDR3 protein: CASSYPGYTEAFF

J gene: TRBJ1-3
D gene: -
clone size: few
V gene: TRBV6-6
CDR3 length: 15
CDR3 DNA: TGTGCCAGCAGTACCCCTGGCTCCTCTGGAAACACCATATATTTT
CDR3 protein: CASSTPGSSGNTIYF

J gene: TRBJ2-7
D gene: TRBD1
clone size: -
V gene: TRBV6-6
CDR3 length: 14
CDR3 DNA: TGTGCCAGCAGTTACTCTGGGACAGCCTACGAGCAGTACTTC
CDR3 protein: CASSYSGTAYEQYF

J gene: TRBJ2-1
D gene: -
clone size: -
V gene: TRBV19
CDR3 length: 13
CDR3 DNA: TGTGCCAGTAGTATGTGGGGCCGCGGCGAGCAGTTCTTC
CDR3 protein: CASSMWGRGEQFF

J gene: TRBJ2-7
D gene: -
clone size: -
V gene: TRBV5-4
CDR3 length: 12
CDR3 DNA: TGTGCCAGCAGCTTGTGGTCCTACGAGCAGTACTTC
CDR3 protein: CASSLWSYEQYF

J gene: TRBJ1-1
D gene: -
clone size: -
V gene: TRBV5-1
CDR3 length: 13
CDR3 DNA: TGCGCCAGCCGATTCGGGGGGGACACTGAAGCTTTCTTT
CDR3 protein: CASRFGGDTEAFF

J gene: TRBJ2-5
D gene: -
clone size: -
V gene: TRBV13
CDR3 length: 13
CDR3 DNA: TGTGCCAGCAGCTCGGTACGGGTGGAGACCCAGTACTTC
CDR3 protein: CASSSVRVETQYF

J gene: TRBJ2-7
D gene: TRBD2
clone size: -
V gene: TRBV27
CDR3 length: 15
CDR3 DNA: TGTGCCAGCAGTTTATTGGGGACTATGTTCTACGAGCAGTACTTC
CDR3 protein: CASSLLGTMFYEQYF

J gene: TRBJ1-5
D gene: -
clone size: -
V gene: TRBV18
CDR3 length: 17
CDR3 DNA: TGTGCCAGCTCACCCATATTGACACGTTTGGGGAATCAGCCCCAGCATTTT
CDR3 protein: CASSPILTRLGNQPQHF

J gene: TRBJ1-6
D gene: -
clone size: few
V gene: TRBV28
CDR3 length: 15
CDR3 DNA: TGTGCCAGCAGTTTGAAGGGGGGTTATAATTCACCCCTCCACTTT
CDR3 protein: CASSLKGGYNSPLHF

J gene: TRBJ2-3
D gene: TRBD1
clone size: once
V gene: TRBV7-9
CDR3 length: 18
CDR3 DNA: TGTGCCAGCAGCCAAGTGGGACAGGGGACCACCCTCGCAGATACGCAGTATTTT
CDR3 protein: CASSQVGQGTTLADTQYF

J gene: TRBJ2-5
D gene: -
clone size: once
V gene: TRBV9
CDR3 length: 14
CDR3 DNA: TGTGCCAGCAGCGTAGGGGCTTTCCAAGAGACCCAGTACTTC
CDR3 protein: CASSVGAFQETQYF

J gene: TRBJ2-1
D gene: TRBD2
clone size: once
V gene: TRBV15
CDR3 length: 16
CDR3 DNA: TGTGCCACCAGCAGAGGACTAGCGGGAGCAGTCAATGAGCAGTTCTTC
CDR3 protein: CATSRGLAGAVNEQFF

J gene: TRBJ2-7
D gene: -
clone size: -
V gene: TRBV5-4
CDR3 length: 12
CDR3 DNA: TGTGCCAGCAGTTACGACAACTACGAGCAGTACTTC
CDR3 protein: CASSYDNYEQYF

J gene: TRBJ2-1
D gene: TRBD2
clone size: -
V gene: TRBV7-9
CDR3 length: 17
CDR3 DNA: TGTGCCAGCAGCTTAGGAGCTAGCGGGAGGAGGTTGGATGAGCAGTTCTTC
CDR3 protein: CASSLGASGRRLDEQFF

J gene: TRBJ1-3
D gene: -
clone size: -
V gene: TRBV4-2
CDR3 length: 13
CDR3 DNA: TGTGCCAGCAGCCAGGGGGCGAAAAACACCATATATTTT
CDR3 protein: CASSQGAKNTIYF

J gene: TRBJ2-1
D gene: -
clone size: -
V gene: TRBV21-1
CDR3 length: 16
CDR3 DNA: TGTGCCAGCAGCAAAGCTCGTAAACTAGCGGTAAATGAGCAGTTCTTC
CDR3 protein: CASSKARKLAVNEQFF

J gene: TRBJ2-7
D gene: -
clone size: few
V gene: TRBV6-7
CDR3 length: 12
CDR3 DNA: TGTGCCAGGTCCCTAATTACGAACGAGCAGTACTTC
CDR3 protein: CARSLITNEQYF

J gene: TRBJ1-1
D gene: -
clone size: -
V gene: TRBV4-1
CDR3 length: 12
CDR3 DNA: TGCGCCAGCAGCCTCTTGGGAACTGAAGCTTTCTTT
CDR3 protein: CASSLLGTEAFF

J gene: TRBJ2-7
D gene: -
clone size: -
V gene: TRBV28
CDR3 length: 16
CDR3 DNA: TGTGCCAGCAGTTCCCTCCGGGCAGCCACCTCCTACGAGCAGTACTTC
CDR3 protein: CASSSLRAATSYEQYF

J gene: TRBJ2-3
D gene: -
clone size: -
V gene: TRBV10-3
CDR3 length: 15
CDR3 DNA: TGTGCCATCACCTTGGGACACACAAGCACAGATACGCAGTATTTT
CDR3 protein: CAITLGHTSTDTQYF

J gene: TRBJ1-1
D gene: -
clone size: -
V gene: TRBV7-4
CDR3 length: 14
CDR3 DNA: TGTGCCAGCAGCTTAGGACAGTTGAACACTGAAGCTTTCTTT
CDR3 protein: CASSLGQLNTEAFF

J gene: TRBJ2-7
D gene: TRBD1
clone size: -
V gene: TRBV2
CDR3 length: 12
CDR3 DNA: TGTGCCAGCAGCACAACATACAGGGGTCAGTACTTC
CDR3 protein: CASSTTYRGQYF

J gene: TRBJ2-1
D gene: -
clone size: -
V gene: TRBV6-5
CDR3 length: 13
CDR3 DNA: TGTGCCAGCAGTTACTCGGTCAGCCGTGAGCAGTTCTTC
CDR3 protein: CASSYSVSREQFF

J gene: TRBJ2-1
D gene: TRBD2
clone size: -
V gene: TRBV5-4
CDR3 length: 15
CDR3 DNA: TGTGCCAGCATTGACCGGGAGGGCCCCCGCAATGAGCAGTTCTTC
CDR3 protein: CASIDREGPRNEQFF

J gene: TRBJ2-1
D gene: -
clone size: once
V gene: TRBV6-1
CDR3 length: 15
CDR3 DNA: TGTGCCAGCAGGTTGGGACCCGGTTCCCCCAATGAGCAGTTCTTC
CDR3 protein: CASRLGPGSPNEQFF

J gene: TRBJ2-6
D gene: -
clone size: -
V gene: TRBV12-2
CDR3 length: 19
CDR3 DNA: TGTGCAAGTCGCGCATCTCAGACTTCCACACAAAGTCGGGCCAACGTCCTGACTTTC
CDR3 protein: CASRASQTSTQSRANVLTF